This TCR beta chain was recorded in a study of T cell therapy after organ transplantation. Clones were sequenced by immunoSEQ multiplex PCR, and TCRdb holds only the in-frame ones, with some missing. Found here are a few thousand clones, under 75% of them singletons; the top ten hold less than 40%. With 3 bases clipped from V and 6 bases from J, the junction kept 10 bases outside the gene matches. Germline values: CDR1 GTSNPN, CDR2 SVGIG (reference sequence). There are 15 residues in the CDR3. In the case of this clone: The antigen is unknown.

Documented time point: 20-29 weeks after completion of therapy. The input for sequencing was CD8+ T cells from blood, taken after autologous CMV-specific T cell therapy. This rearrangement joins TRBV30 to TRBJ2-2; 7 positions match TRBD1. This clonotype was obtained from a human patient who had received a solid organ transplant and had CMV disease. The graft donor may be the source of some T cells. The CDR3 loop is CAWRANRGEAGELFF. The CDR3 nucleotides are TGTGCCTGGAGGGCCAACAGGGGTGAAGCCGGGGAGCTGTTTTTT.